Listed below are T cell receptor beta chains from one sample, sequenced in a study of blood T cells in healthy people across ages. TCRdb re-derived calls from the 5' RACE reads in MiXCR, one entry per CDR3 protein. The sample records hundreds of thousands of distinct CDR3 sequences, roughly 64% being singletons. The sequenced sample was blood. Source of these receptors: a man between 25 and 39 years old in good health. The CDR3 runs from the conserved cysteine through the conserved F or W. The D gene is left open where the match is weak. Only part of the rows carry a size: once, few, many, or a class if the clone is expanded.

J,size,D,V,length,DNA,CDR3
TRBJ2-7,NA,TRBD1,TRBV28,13,TGTGCCAGTTGGGACAGGGTGAGGGACGAGCAGTACTTC,CASWDRVRDEQYF
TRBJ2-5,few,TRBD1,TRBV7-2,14,TGTGCCAGCAGCCCCGAGACAGGGGAAGAGACCCAGTACTTC,CASSPETGEETQYF
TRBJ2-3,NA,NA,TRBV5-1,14,TGCGCCAGCAGCTTGGTTGGTCGAGGGGATACGCAGTATTTT,CASSLVGRGDTQYF
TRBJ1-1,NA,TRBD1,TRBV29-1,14,TGCAGCGTCAGCCGGACAGGGCGGGGGACTGAAGCTTTCTTT,CSVSRTGRGTEAFF
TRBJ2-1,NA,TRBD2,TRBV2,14,TGTGCCAGCAGTGATACCAGCGGGGGCAATAAGCAGTTCTTC,CASSDTSGGNKQFF
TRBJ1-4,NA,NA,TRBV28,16,TGTGCCAGCAGTCGGGGTCGCACCTTGGGCGGGGAAAAACTGTTTTTT,CASSRGRTLGGEKLFF
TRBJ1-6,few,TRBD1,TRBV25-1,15,TGTGCCAGCAGTGAAGGGCAGACAGGGAATTCACCCCTCCACTTT,CASSEGQTGNSPLHF
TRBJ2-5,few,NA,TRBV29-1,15,TGCAGCGTTGAACCCCTGTTGAGTTCAGAAGAGACCCAGTACTTC,CSVEPLLSSEETQYF
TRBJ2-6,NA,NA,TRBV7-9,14,TGTGCCAGCAGCGTAGGCAGGGAGACCAACGTCCTGACTTTC,CASSVGRETNVLTF
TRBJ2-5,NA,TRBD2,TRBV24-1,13,TGTGCCACCAGTGATTTTACTAGCGATGAGCAGTACTTC,CATSDFTSDEQYF
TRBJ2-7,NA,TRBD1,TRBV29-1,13,TGCAGCGTTGCGAGGACAGGGGGGTACGAGCAGTACTTC,CSVARTGGYEQYF
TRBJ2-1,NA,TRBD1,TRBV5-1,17,TGCGCCAGCAGCTTGGACCTTGCCGGGACAGGGTGGGGTGAGCAGTTCTTC,CASSLDLAGTGWGEQFF
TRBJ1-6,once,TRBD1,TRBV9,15,TGTGCCAGCAGCGTAGAGGACAGGGCGAATTCACCCCTCCACTTT,CASSVEDRANSPLHF
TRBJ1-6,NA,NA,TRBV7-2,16,TGTGCCAGCAGCCGGGACATCCGCTCCTATAATTCACCCCTCCACTTT,CASSRDIRSYNSPLHF
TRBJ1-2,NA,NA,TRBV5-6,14,TGTGCCAGCAGCCTGGTCCAGGGGCTGGATGGCTACACCTTC,CASSLVQGLDGYTF
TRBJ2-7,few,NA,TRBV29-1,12,TGCAGCGTTGTCAGGGGTCGGTACGAGCAGTACTTC,CSVVRGRYEQYF
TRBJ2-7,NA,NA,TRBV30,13,TGTGCCTGGAGTCCCGGGGTCTTTGACGAGCAGTACTTC,CAWSPGVFDEQYF
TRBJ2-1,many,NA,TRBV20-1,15,TGCAGTGCTGGCCTTCCGAGTCTCTCCTACAATGAGCAGTTCTTC,CSAGLPSLSYNEQFF
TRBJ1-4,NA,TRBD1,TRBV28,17,TGTGCCAGCAGTTCCCTCCGCGGACAGGGCCCTAATGAAAAACTGTTTTTT,CASSSLRGQGPNEKLFF
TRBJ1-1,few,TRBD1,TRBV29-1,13,TGCAGCGTTGCCACAGGGGGTAACACTGAAGCTTTCTTT,CSVATGGNTEAFF
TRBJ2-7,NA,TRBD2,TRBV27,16,TGTGCCAGCAGTCGCCCTTCTAGCGGCTTACCCTACGAGCAGTACTTC,CASSRPSSGLPYEQYF
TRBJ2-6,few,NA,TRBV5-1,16,TGCGCCAGCAGCTTGGTTCCGAGCTCTGGGGCCAACGTCCTGACTTTC,CASSLVPSSGANVLTF
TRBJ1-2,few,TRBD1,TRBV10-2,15,TGCGCCAGCAGGGGCGGGACAGACGCTAACTATGGCTACACCTTC,CASRGGTDANYGYTF
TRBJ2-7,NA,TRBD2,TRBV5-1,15,TGCGCCAGCAGCTGGCAGACTAGCGGGAGATACGAGCAGTACTTC,CASSWQTSGRYEQYF
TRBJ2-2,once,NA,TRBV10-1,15,TGCGCCAGCAGGGCCTCGACAGGGAACACCGGGGAGCTGTTTTTT,CASRASTGNTGELFF
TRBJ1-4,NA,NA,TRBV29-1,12,TGCAGCGTCGGGGGGACTAATGAAAAACTGTTTTTT,CSVGGTNEKLFF
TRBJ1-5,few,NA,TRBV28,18,TGTGCCAGCAGTTCGCCAGGGGTCCTACTGACGGGCAATCAGCCCCAGCATTTT,CASSSPGVLLTGNQPQHF
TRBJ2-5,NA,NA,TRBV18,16,TGTGCCAGCTCACGGTGGGCAGGCGGGAACCAAGAGACCCAGTACTTC,CASSRWAGGNQETQYF
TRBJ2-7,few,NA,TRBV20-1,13,TGCAGTGCTAGAGGGGTTCTAGGGTTCGAGCAGTACTTC,CSARGVLGFEQYF
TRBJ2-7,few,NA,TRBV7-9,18,TGTGCCAGCAGCTTAGAGGGAGGATCTGCGTCTGGATCCTACGAGCAGTACTTC,CASSLEGGSASGSYEQYF
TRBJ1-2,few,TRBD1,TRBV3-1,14,TGTGCCAGCAGCCAAGAGGACAGGGAAGTGGGCTACACCTTC,CASSQEDREVGYTF
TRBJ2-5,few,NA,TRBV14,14,TGTGCCAGCAGCCAAGTTCCCACCCCGGAGACCCAGTACTTC,CASSQVPTPETQYF
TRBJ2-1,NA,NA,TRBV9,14,TGTGCCAGCAGCGTAGACGGAGGAGGGAATGAGCAGTTCTTC,CASSVDGGGNEQFF
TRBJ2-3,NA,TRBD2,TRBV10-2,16,TGCGCCAGCAGTGGAGTGCTAGCGGGAGTCGGGGATACGCAGTATTTT,CASSGVLAGVGDTQYF